This TCR beta chain came from a study of blood T cell repertoires in COVID-19. Study overall: Collection of acute and convalescent COVID-19 samples took place in the United States, Italy and Spain. In each case, the material was cDNA or gDNA derived from T cells, B-cell-depleted T cells, or PBMCs.

In the source study's methods: Estimation of nucleated cell counts was performed using reference gene primer amplification. Data came from immunoSEQ multiplex PCR; TCRdb stores just in-frame clones and leaves some out. V, J and clone size were drawn from that table, and D and trimming were deduced from the DNA. The top ten clones hold around 10% of a sample with around 100,000 clones, approximately 84% of them seen once. Germline-derived CDR1 and CDR2 are MNHEY and SVGEGT. Trimming pared 6 bases from V and 7 bases from J, leaving 17 bases between. CDR3 size: 14 residues. This TCR was sampled from a man aged 35 to 55 with active or convalescent COVID-19. V is TRBV6-2 or TRBV6-3 and J is TRBJ2-3; tentative D call: TRBD1 (5 bases). The sample comprised peripheral blood. The CDR3 region has the DNA TGTGCCAGCAGCCTAGGGCAGGGTGTAAATACGCAGTATTTT. Translated: CASSLGQGVNTQYF.